This T cell receptor (beta chain) was retrieved from a study of T-cell reconstitution after alpha-beta-depleted transplantation in children. CDR1 is SGHKS and CDR2 is YYEKEE in the germline V gene (reference sequence). The CDR3 contains 18 residues. Worth noting for this clonotype: A clone one base away is much larger, so this may be a read error.

The TCRbeta library was prepared with unique molecular identifiers. TCRdb re-called the PCR reads with MiXCR, one entry per CDR3 protein. Altogether 150,000 to 200,000 distinct CDR3 sequences are present, about 15% being singletons, with the ten largest covering less than 15%. The sample in question was PBMCs from the stem cell graft donor, obtained from the stem cell graft. This receptor was obtained from a human donor who donated a stem cell graft to a child with acute lymphoblastic leukemia. This rearrangement joins TRBV5-5 to TRBJ2-1; 9 nucleotides line up with TRBD2. Written as DNA, the CDR3 is TGTGCCAGCACCTTGTTGGCGGGAGGGCCGTTGGGATACAATGAGCAGTTCTTC. Translated: CASTLLAGGPLGYNEQFF.